A selection of T cell receptor beta chains follows, all from one sample in a study of T-cell memory formation after mild COVID-19. TCRdb independently ran MiXCR on the 5' RACE reads; one entry per CDR3 protein. Altogether 200,000 to 250,000 distinct CDR3 sequences are present, under 30% being singletons, with the ten largest covering about 10%. Sequencing used PBMCs or a T cell subset sorted from them (not recorded which). These TCRs come from an adult woman who had mild COVID-19 (a few samples of this study predate the infection). Cell type and time point are not known. CDR3s include the opening cysteine and the closing phenylalanine or tryptophan. Each record gives: CDR3 length, V gene, clone size, J gene, D gene, CDR3 DNA, CDR3 protein. D genes are given only for firm matches. Clone size is not always given. Where it is, it says once, few, many or a class for expanded clones.

cdr3_length: 15
v_call: TRBV4-2
clone_size: few
j_call: TRBJ2-1
d_call: NA
cdr3_nt: TGTGCCAGCAGCCAAGGTGGGAGTGAAGGGAATGAGCAGTTCTTC
cdr3_aa: CASSQGGSEGNEQFF

cdr3_length: 16
v_call: TRBV14
clone_size: NA
j_call: TRBJ2-7
d_call: NA
cdr3_nt: TGTGCCAGCAGCCAGCTTCCCACAGGGTTAGCCTACGAGCAGTACTTC
cdr3_aa: CASSQLPTGLAYEQYF

cdr3_length: 15
v_call: TRBV4-2
clone_size: few
j_call: TRBJ1-2
d_call: TRBD1
cdr3_nt: TGTGCCAGCAGCCCCCCGGGACAGTCTAACTATGGCTACACCTTC
cdr3_aa: CASSPPGQSNYGYTF

cdr3_length: 17
v_call: TRBV25-1
clone_size: NA
j_call: TRBJ2-7
d_call: NA
cdr3_nt: TGTGCCAGCAGTGATTGGGCAGGGGGGGACCCTCAGGACGAGCAGTACTTC
cdr3_aa: CASSDWAGGDPQDEQYF

cdr3_length: 15
v_call: TRBV7-9
clone_size: NA
j_call: TRBJ2-1
d_call: TRBD2
cdr3_nt: TGTGCCAGCAGCTCGGGACTAGCGCCATACAATGAGCAGTTCTTC
cdr3_aa: CASSSGLAPYNEQFF

cdr3_length: 14
v_call: TRBV5-1
clone_size: NA
j_call: TRBJ2-5
d_call: TRBD1
cdr3_nt: TGCGCCAGCAGCAGCCTGACAGGGATCGAGACCCAGTACTTC
cdr3_aa: CASSSLTGIETQYF

cdr3_length: 12
v_call: TRBV12-3/TRBV12-4
clone_size: NA
j_call: TRBJ2-7
d_call: NA
cdr3_nt: TGTGCCAGCAGTGAACAGTACTACGAGCAGTACTTC
cdr3_aa: CASSEQYYEQYF

cdr3_length: 16
v_call: TRBV7-9
clone_size: NA
j_call: TRBJ2-5
d_call: NA
cdr3_nt: TGTGCCAGCAGCTTAGCGAGGCCCCGGTGGGACGAGACCCAGTACTTC
cdr3_aa: CASSLARPRWDETQYF

cdr3_length: 16
v_call: TRBV5-1
clone_size: few
j_call: TRBJ2-2
d_call: NA
cdr3_nt: TGCGCCAGCAGCTTTCTGACCGGGGGCGTAGGCGGGGAGCTGTTTTTT
cdr3_aa: CASSFLTGGVGGELFF

cdr3_length: 14
v_call: TRBV6-2/TRBV6-3
clone_size: few
j_call: TRBJ2-7
d_call: NA
cdr3_nt: TGTGCCAGCAGTTATTCCTCGGGCCCGTACGAGCAGTACTTC
cdr3_aa: CASSYSSGPYEQYF

cdr3_length: 12
v_call: TRBV5-1
clone_size: NA
j_call: TRBJ1-1
d_call: NA
cdr3_nt: TGCGCCAGCAGCTGGGGTAGTACTGAAGCTTTCTTT
cdr3_aa: CASSWGSTEAFF

cdr3_length: 12
v_call: TRBV21-1
clone_size: once
j_call: TRBJ1-2
d_call: NA
cdr3_nt: TGTGCCAGCAGCGAAACTAGCTATGGCTACACCTTC
cdr3_aa: CASSETSYGYTF

cdr3_length: 16
v_call: TRBV6-5
clone_size: few
j_call: TRBJ2-5
d_call: TRBD2
cdr3_nt: TGTGCCAGCAGTTACGCGACTAGCGGGGGCCAAGAGACCCAGTACTTC
cdr3_aa: CASSYATSGGQETQYF

cdr3_length: 14
v_call: TRBV27
clone_size: NA
j_call: TRBJ2-5
d_call: TRBD1
cdr3_nt: TGTGCCAGCAGTGTCCAGGGGGCCGAAGAGACCCAGTACTTC
cdr3_aa: CASSVQGAEETQYF

cdr3_length: 17
v_call: TRBV30
clone_size: few
j_call: TRBJ2-7
d_call: TRBD2
cdr3_nt: TGTGCCTGGACTAGAAAGACTAGCGGGAGGCTTGGCTACGAGCAGTACTTC
cdr3_aa: CAWTRKTSGRLGYEQYF

cdr3_length: 15
v_call: TRBV4-1
clone_size: few
j_call: TRBJ2-1
d_call: TRBD2
cdr3_nt: TGCGCCAGCAGCCAAACCGGGGGGGAACACAATGAGCAGTTCTTC
cdr3_aa: CASSQTGGEHNEQFF

cdr3_length: 15
v_call: TRBV9
clone_size: few
j_call: TRBJ2-5
d_call: TRBD2
cdr3_nt: TGTGCCAGCAGCGTAGGGGTCGGCGGGGGAGAGACCCAGTACTTC
cdr3_aa: CASSVGVGGGETQYF

cdr3_length: 16
v_call: TRBV28
clone_size: NA
j_call: TRBJ2-1
d_call: TRBD2
cdr3_nt: TGTGCCAGCAGTCTGACTAGCGGAGGCATTTACAATGAGCAGTTCTTC
cdr3_aa: CASSLTSGGIYNEQFF

cdr3_length: 14
v_call: TRBV6-2/TRBV6-3
clone_size: many
j_call: TRBJ2-7
d_call: NA
cdr3_nt: TGTGCCAGCAGTTACTCCCGATACGGTTACGAGCAGTACTTC
cdr3_aa: CASSYSRYGYEQYF

cdr3_length: 14
v_call: TRBV20-1
clone_size: NA
j_call: TRBJ2-2
d_call: NA
cdr3_nt: TGCAGTGCTAGAGTCCGTCCTCAGACCGGGGAGCTGTTTTTT
cdr3_aa: CSARVRPQTGELFF

cdr3_length: 15
v_call: TRBV3-1
clone_size: NA
j_call: TRBJ1-2
d_call: NA
cdr3_nt: TGTGCCAGCAGCCCGGGAGGGCGGACTAACTATGGCTACACCTTC
cdr3_aa: CASSPGGRTNYGYTF

cdr3_length: 16
v_call: TRBV6-2/TRBV6-3
clone_size: NA
j_call: TRBJ2-5
d_call: TRBD1
cdr3_nt: TGTGCCAGCACCACAAGGGGACAGCAACAGTTGCAGACCCAGTACTTC
cdr3_aa: CASTTRGQQQLQTQYF

cdr3_length: 14
v_call: TRBV6-1
clone_size: NA
j_call: TRBJ1-2
d_call: NA
cdr3_nt: TGTGCCAGCATTGGGGGGGGCGCGGACTATGGCTACACCTTC
cdr3_aa: CASIGGGADYGYTF

cdr3_length: 12
v_call: TRBV6-1
clone_size: few
j_call: TRBJ2-7
d_call: TRBD1
cdr3_nt: TGTGCCAGCCAGACAGGGGCCTACGAGCAGTACTTC
cdr3_aa: CASQTGAYEQYF

cdr3_length: 16
v_call: TRBV2
clone_size: many
j_call: TRBJ2-3
d_call: NA
cdr3_nt: TGTGCCAGCCACCCCGGACCGGCGTCGAGGTGGGATACGCAGTATTTT
cdr3_aa: CASHPGPASRWDTQYF

cdr3_length: 18
v_call: TRBV24-1
clone_size: NA
j_call: TRBJ1-5
d_call: TRBD1
cdr3_nt: TGTGCCACCAGTGATTTTGGCAGGGGGAGAGGGAGCAATCAGCCCCAGCATTTT
cdr3_aa: CATSDFGRGRGSNQPQHF

cdr3_length: 14
v_call: TRBV20-1
clone_size: many
j_call: TRBJ2-7
d_call: TRBD2
cdr3_nt: TGCAGTGCTAGATACGGGACTAGCGGGAACGAGCAGTACTTC
cdr3_aa: CSARYGTSGNEQYF

cdr3_length: 14
v_call: TRBV29-1
clone_size: NA
j_call: TRBJ2-1
d_call: TRBD2
cdr3_nt: TGCAGCGGACTTAGCGGGAGTGGTGGGAATGAGCAGTTCTTC
cdr3_aa: CSGLSGSGGNEQFF

cdr3_length: 19
v_call: TRBV5-6
clone_size: NA
j_call: TRBJ2-7
d_call: TRBD2
cdr3_nt: TGTGCCAGCAGCTATGGACTAGCGGGTCCCCGAATGAGCTCCTACGAGCAGTACTTC
cdr3_aa: CASSYGLAGPRMSSYEQYF

cdr3_length: 13
v_call: TRBV12-3/TRBV12-4
clone_size: few
j_call: TRBJ1-1
d_call: NA
cdr3_nt: TGTGCCAGCAGTCTTTACCTGGGAGTGGAAACTTTCTTT
cdr3_aa: CASSLYLGVETFF

cdr3_length: 12
v_call: TRBV30
clone_size: NA
j_call: TRBJ2-1
d_call: NA
cdr3_nt: TGTGCCTGGAGTATAGGGTACAATGAGCAGTTCTTC
cdr3_aa: CAWSIGYNEQFF

cdr3_length: 15
v_call: TRBV7-6
clone_size: NA
j_call: TRBJ1-1
d_call: NA
cdr3_nt: TGTGCCAGCAGCTTTAGACAGGCCACGACGGCTGAAGCTTTCTTT
cdr3_aa: CASSFRQATTAEAFF

cdr3_length: 15
v_call: TRBV24-1
clone_size: NA
j_call: TRBJ2-1
d_call: NA
cdr3_nt: TGTGCCACCAGGGACGGGACGGGCTCCTACAATGAGCAGTTCTTC
cdr3_aa: CATRDGTGSYNEQFF

cdr3_length: 15
v_call: TRBV24-1
clone_size: few
j_call: TRBJ2-6
d_call: NA
cdr3_nt: TGTGCCACCAGTGATTTGCAAGAGGGGACCAACGTCCTGACTTTC
cdr3_aa: CATSDLQEGTNVLTF

cdr3_length: 12
v_call: TRBV29-1
clone_size: many
j_call: TRBJ1-1
d_call: NA
cdr3_nt: TGCAGCGTCTACGGTGGGAACACTGAAGCTTTCTTT
cdr3_aa: CSVYGGNTEAFF

cdr3_length: 14
v_call: TRBV19
clone_size: NA
j_call: TRBJ1-1
d_call: NA
cdr3_nt: TGTGCCAGTAGTACAGGGTACCCAAACACTGAAGCTTTCTTT
cdr3_aa: CASSTGYPNTEAFF

cdr3_length: 17
v_call: TRBV7-9
clone_size: NA
j_call: TRBJ1-1
d_call: TRBD1
cdr3_nt: TGTGCCAGCAGCGTCCTTTACGACAGGGGAAAGAACACTGAAGCTTTCTTT
cdr3_aa: CASSVLYDRGKNTEAFF

cdr3_length: 12
v_call: TRBV11-2
clone_size: NA
j_call: TRBJ2-5
d_call: NA
cdr3_nt: TGTGCCAGCAGCTTGGGTTCGTTGACCCAGTACTTC
cdr3_aa: CASSLGSLTQYF